This is a list of T cell receptor beta chains from one sample in a study of T-cell reconstitution after alpha-beta-depleted transplantation in children. Using its own MiXCR run on the PCR reads, TCRdb lists one record per CDR3 protein. The sample contains 540,000 or so distinct CDR3 sequences, roughly 23% of which appear only once. The sequenced sample was PBMCs, mostly from graft donor cells, obtained 360 days after TCRalphabeta/CD19-depleted stem cell transplant. The receptors were sampled from a boy younger than two who had a stem cell transplant for acute myeloid leukemia, so the T cells may come from the graft donor. Each CDR3 is given with its conserved first and last residue. D genes are given only for firm matches. Clone size is stated in some rows and not others, as once, few, many or a class when expanded.

v_gene: TRBV5-1
d_gene: NA
abundance: many
j_gene: TRBJ1-6
CDR3nt: TGCGCCAGCAGCTTGTTTTACCAGGGGAATAATTCACCCCTCCACTTT
CDR3aa: CASSLFYQGNNSPLHF

v_gene: TRBV12-3/TRBV12-4
d_gene: NA
abundance: few
j_gene: TRBJ2-1
CDR3nt: TGTGCCAGCAGTTCCCGGGACTTTTACCTCAATGAGCAGTTCTTC
CDR3aa: CASSSRDFYLNEQFF

v_gene: TRBV15
d_gene: TRBD2
abundance: once
j_gene: TRBJ2-2
CDR3nt: TGTGCCACCAGCTCACGGGACTACAACGGGGAGCTGTTTTTT
CDR3aa: CATSSRDYNGELFF

v_gene: TRBV27
d_gene: NA
abundance: NA
j_gene: TRBJ1-2
CDR3nt: TGTGCCAGCAGTTTATATGAGGGGGAAGGGATGGATGGCTACACCTTC
CDR3aa: CASSLYEGEGMDGYTF

v_gene: TRBV20-1
d_gene: TRBD2
abundance: NA
j_gene: TRBJ2-3
CDR3nt: TGCAGTGCAAGGGGAGACCCAAGCAGCGGGAAAAGCACAGATACGCAGTATTTT
CDR3aa: CSARGDPSSGKSTDTQYF

v_gene: TRBV12-3/TRBV12-4
d_gene: NA
abundance: many
j_gene: TRBJ1-5
CDR3nt: TGTGCCAGCAGTTTAGTGGACAATCAGCCCCAGCATTTT
CDR3aa: CASSLVDNQPQHF

v_gene: TRBV20-1
d_gene: NA
abundance: few
j_gene: TRBJ2-5
CDR3nt: TGCAGTGCCGCACTGGGCCTAATCCAAGAGACCCAGTACTTC
CDR3aa: CSAALGLIQETQYF

v_gene: TRBV5-1
d_gene: TRBD2
abundance: many
j_gene: TRBJ2-5
CDR3nt: TGCGCCAGCAGCCGACGTCTAGCGGGGGCGGGAGAGACCCAGTACTTC
CDR3aa: CASSRRLAGAGETQYF

v_gene: TRBV5-1
d_gene: TRBD1
abundance: NA
j_gene: TRBJ2-3
CDR3nt: TGCGCCAGCAGCTATGAGGGGACAGCTGAGACAGATACGCAGTATTTT
CDR3aa: CASSYEGTAETDTQYF

v_gene: TRBV11-3
d_gene: NA
abundance: many
j_gene: TRBJ1-6
CDR3nt: TGTGCCAGCAGCTTTCAATCCGGGGGCCATTCACCCCTCCACTTT
CDR3aa: CASSFQSGGHSPLHF

v_gene: TRBV4-3
d_gene: TRBD1
abundance: NA
j_gene: TRBJ2-5
CDR3nt: TGCGCCAGCAGCCAAGATCTCTGGGCAGGGGGTCAAGAGACCCAGTACTTC
CDR3aa: CASSQDLWAGGQETQYF

v_gene: TRBV12-3/TRBV12-4
d_gene: NA
abundance: NA
j_gene: TRBJ2-6
CDR3nt: TGTGCCACCAGGGGGGAAGCCTCTGGGGCCAACGTCCTGACTTTC
CDR3aa: CATRGEASGANVLTF

v_gene: TRBV28
d_gene: NA
abundance: NA
j_gene: TRBJ2-7
CDR3nt: TGTGCCAGCAGCCCTCTAGCGCTTTTAACTGGCGAGCAGTACTTC
CDR3aa: CASSPLALLTGEQYF

v_gene: TRBV20-1
d_gene: NA
abundance: many
j_gene: TRBJ2-5
CDR3nt: TGCAGTGCTAGAGATCTGCTGGGATCAGAAGAGACCCAGTACTTC
CDR3aa: CSARDLLGSEETQYF

v_gene: TRBV29-1
d_gene: NA
abundance: many
j_gene: TRBJ1-1
CDR3nt: TGCAGCGTGAGGGGGGAAAGAGGCACTGAAGCTTTCTTT
CDR3aa: CSVRGERGTEAFF

v_gene: TRBV7-2
d_gene: TRBD2
abundance: NA
j_gene: TRBJ2-5
CDR3nt: TGTGCCAGCAGCTTAGCGCCACTAGCGGGGGTTCTCGAGACCCAGTACTTC
CDR3aa: CASSLAPLAGVLETQYF

v_gene: TRBV12-3/TRBV12-4
d_gene: TRBD2
abundance: NA
j_gene: TRBJ2-2
CDR3nt: TGTGCCAGCAGTTTAAGCCTAGCGGGGGCCCCACCGAACACCGGGGAGCTGTTTTTT
CDR3aa: CASSLSLAGAPPNTGELFF

v_gene: TRBV21-1
d_gene: NA
abundance: many
j_gene: TRBJ2-7
CDR3nt: TGTGCCAGCAGCACCACAGGGGTTACAACTTATGGGGACTACGAGCAGTACTTC
CDR3aa: CASSTTGVTTYGDYEQYF

v_gene: TRBV12-3/TRBV12-4
d_gene: NA
abundance: NA
j_gene: TRBJ1-4
CDR3nt: TGTGCCAGCAGTTTTACAGCAACTAATGAAAAACTGTTTTTT
CDR3aa: CASSFTATNEKLFF

v_gene: TRBV6-2/TRBV6-3
d_gene: TRBD1
abundance: NA
j_gene: TRBJ1-1
CDR3nt: TGTGCCAGCAGAACTACAGGGGATATGTCTGAAGCTTTCTTT
CDR3aa: CASRTTGDMSEAFF